This entry lists 14 T cell receptor beta chains sequenced from one sample in a study of T cells in Graves' hyperthyroidism and ophthalmopathy. Researchers amplified the TCR beta CDR3 regions from RNA transcripts. Carried out on the TCR CDR3, a first-round RT-PCR used the HTBI primer set. TCRdb independently ran MiXCR on the multiplex PCR reads; one entry per CDR3 protein. The sample consists of hundreds of thousands of distinct CDR3 sequences, more than 15% of them appearing once. The sample was blood. These receptors were taken from a woman aged 18-29 years with Graves' hyperthyroidism.

About this clonotype itself: A read error is possible here, since a much larger clone lies one base away. The chain combines TRBV3-1 with TRBJ2-7; 9 nucleotides match TRBD2. This CDR3 is built from 16 residues. From germline, CDR1 is LGHDT and CDR2 YNNKEL (reference sequence). CDR3 region: CASSQGFASGAYKQYF. CDR3 sequence (DNA): TGTGCCAGCAGCCAAGGTTTTGCTAGCGGGGCCTACAAGCAGTACTTC.

This clonotype was found many times. This chain links TRBV11-2 with TRBJ2-1; possibly TRBD1 for D (6 bases). Germline V gene data show CDR1 as SGHAT and CDR2 as FQNNGV. CDR3 length equals 13 residues. The ends were cut back, 6 bases at V and 3 bases at J, with 9 bases in the middle. This CDR3 is CASRRTVYNEQFF. The CDR3 DNA is TGTGCCAGCAGGAGGACAGTCTACAATGAGCAGTTCTTC.

This clonotype was counted a few times. This chain connects TRBV18 to TRBJ1-2; a weak D match, TRBD1 (5 bases). V lost 3 bases and J lost 6, with 17 bases in between. The CDR3 consists of 15 residues. The germline V gene has CDR1 KGHSH and CDR2 LQKENI. The chain's CDR3 is CASSPPAGNFHGYTF. The CDR3 region has the DNA TGTGCCAGCTCACCTCCGGCAGGGAATTTCCATGGCTACACCTTC.

Many counts were recorded for this clonotype. CDR3 sequence reads: CASSPHVTDRGRGEQYF. CDR3 in DNA: TGTGCCAGCAGCCCCCACGTAACGGACAGGGGGCGCGGCGAGCAGTACTTC. The chain recombines TRBV3-1 with TRBJ2-7, with 11 bases matching TRBD1. The CDR3 consists of 17 residues. V trimming: 4 bases; J trimming: 6 bases; junction bases outside the gene matches: 14. The germline V gene has CDR1 LGHDT and CDR2 YNNKEL (reference sequence).

The CDR3 DNA reads TGTGCCAGCAGTTTATGGGGGGGGGGTCGCAATGAGCAGTTCTTC. This encodes CASSLWGGGRNEQFF. The genes are TRBV28 and TRBJ2-1; TRBD2 agrees at 7 bases. The CDR3 sequence is 15 residues long. Germline V gene sequence: CDR1 MDHEN, CDR2 SYDVKM. V was clipped by 0 bases and J by 6 bases; unmatched bases: 5.

Concerning this clonotype itself: The junction does not match germline at one end; this may be a read error. The V and J genes are TRBV9 and TRBJ2-3; D gene unclear. This CDR3 is 12 amino acids long. Germline CDR1 SGDLS, CDR2 YYNGEE. The CDR3, as DNA: TGTGCCAGCAACGTAGTAGGTGGCACGCAGTATTTT. Protein: CASNVVGGTQYF.

This chain links TRBV24-1 with TRBJ1-5; tentative D call: TRBD1 (5 bases). The V gene lost 3 bases and the J gene lost 4 bases, with 9 bases spanning the gap. CDR3 size: 14 residues. The germline V gene has CDR1 KGHDR and CDR2 SFDVKD. The CDR3 DNA is TGTGCCACCAGTGATGGGACGGTAAATCAGCCCCAGCATTTT. It is translated as CATSDGTVNQPQHF.

This chain joins TRBV27 and TRBJ2-7; D is perhaps TRBD2 (5 bases). The ends were cut back, 5 bases at V and 0 bases at J, with 14 bases in the middle. This CDR3 has 15 residues. Germline lookup yields CDR1 MNHEY and CDR2 SMNVEV (reference sequence). DNA of the CDR3: TGTGCCAGCAGTCCCCCGGGATCTTTCTCCTACGAGCAGTACTTC. It specifies CASSPPGSFSYEQYF.

Details on this clonotype: A much larger clone differs from this one at a single base, so this may be a read error. The CDR3 nucleotides read TGTGCCATCGGTACCGGGACAGGGGGATCTAACTATGGCTACACCTTC. Protein product: CAIGTGTGGSNYGYTF. The rearrangement links TRBV10-3 to TRBJ1-2; TRBD1 aligns across 11 bases. Unmatched junction bases numbered 8, after V lost 8 bases and J lost 0 bases. CDR3 length: 16 residues. Germline CDR1 is ENHRY and CDR2 is SYGVKD.

The CDR3 region is CAISYWGQETQYF. CDR3 nucleotide sequence: TGTGCCATCAGTTATTGGGGGCAAGAGACCCAGTACTTC. The chain is built from TRBV10-3 and TRBJ2-5; D could derive from TRBD1 or TRBD2 (5 bases each). This CDR3 comprises 13 residues. Trimming cost V 5 bases and J 2 bases, with 9 bases left between them. CDR1 and CDR2 from the germline V gene are ENHRY and SYGVKD.

This clonotype was observed many times. The chain joins TRBV6-2 or TRBV6-3 to TRBJ2-7; D remains ambiguous. The CDR3 loop spans 14 amino acids. CDR1 MNHEY and CDR2 SVGEGT come from the germline V gene. V was shortened by 2 bases and J by 1 base, with 9 bases between the two germline ends. The CDR3 spells CASSYVQQSYEQYF. The DNA for the CDR3 is TGTGCCAGCAGTTACGTACAGCAATCCTACGAGCAGTACTTC.

This clonotype came up many times. The chain couples TRBV11-2 to TRBJ2-1; 8 bases are shared with TRBD1. Germline V CDR1 and CDR2: SGHAT, FQNNGV. CDR3 length: 13 amino acids. The junction had 7 bases not matched to a gene; V was cut back by 5 bases and J by 10 bases. Here the CDR3 reads CASSRQGYGEQFF. CDR3 coding DNA: TGTGCCAGCAGCAGACAGGGGTACGGGGAGCAGTTCTTC.

Ten or more counts support this clonotype. The CDR3 bases are TGTGCCAGCAGCCAATACCAAGAGACCCAGTACTTC. This translates into CASSQYQETQYF. This sequence joins TRBV7-9 and TRBJ2-5; unclear D gene. The V end lost 5 bases, the J end lost 0 bases, and 4 bases lay between the germline ends. The CDR3 loop spans 12 amino acids. Germline V gene lookup returns CDR1 SEHNR and CDR2 FQNEAQ (reference sequence). Based on the CDR3 plus reference TRBV7-9 and TRBJ2-5, the full variable domain is DTGVSQNPRHKITKRGQNVTFRCDPISEHNRLYWYRQTLGQGPEFLTYFQNEAQLEKSRLLSDRFSAERPKGSFSTLEIQRTEQGDSAMYLCASSQYQETQYFGPGTRLLVL.

This clonotype was counted between two and nine times. The chain has TRBV20-1 and TRBJ2-3, with D unresolved. Germline V lookup: CDR1 DFQATT, CDR2 SNEGSKA (reference sequence). V was trimmed by 6 bases and J by 1 base, leaving 8 bases between them. The CDR3 sequence is 12 residues long. The CDR3 DNA is TGCAGTGCGAGCAAGGGCACAGATACGCAGTATTTT. Its protein product is CSASKGTDTQYF.